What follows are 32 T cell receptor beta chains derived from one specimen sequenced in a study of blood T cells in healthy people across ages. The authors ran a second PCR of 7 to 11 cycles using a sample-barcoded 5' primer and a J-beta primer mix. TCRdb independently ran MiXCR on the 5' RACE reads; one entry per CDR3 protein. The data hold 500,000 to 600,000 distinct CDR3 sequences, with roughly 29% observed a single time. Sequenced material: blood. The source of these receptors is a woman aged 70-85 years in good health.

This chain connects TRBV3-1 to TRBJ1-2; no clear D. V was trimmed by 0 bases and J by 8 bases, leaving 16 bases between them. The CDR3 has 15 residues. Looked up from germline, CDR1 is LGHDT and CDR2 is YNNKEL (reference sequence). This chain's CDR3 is CASSQDWTSNWGYTF. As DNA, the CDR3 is TGTGCCAGCAGCCAAGATTGGACCTCAAACTGGGGCTACACCTTC.

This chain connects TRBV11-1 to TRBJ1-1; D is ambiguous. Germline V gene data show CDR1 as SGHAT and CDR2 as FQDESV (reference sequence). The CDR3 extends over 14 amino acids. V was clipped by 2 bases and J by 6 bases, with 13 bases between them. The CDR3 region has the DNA TGTGCCAGCAGCTTAAGTGGATCGGCCTCTGAAGCTTTCTTT. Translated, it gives CASSLSGSASEAFF.

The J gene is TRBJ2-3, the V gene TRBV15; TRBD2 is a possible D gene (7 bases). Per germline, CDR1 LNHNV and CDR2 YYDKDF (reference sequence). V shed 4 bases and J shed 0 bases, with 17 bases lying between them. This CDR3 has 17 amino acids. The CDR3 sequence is CATSTLGRGASTDTQYF. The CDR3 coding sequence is TGTGCCACCAGCACCCTGGGACGGGGGGCGAGCACAGATACGCAGTATTTT.

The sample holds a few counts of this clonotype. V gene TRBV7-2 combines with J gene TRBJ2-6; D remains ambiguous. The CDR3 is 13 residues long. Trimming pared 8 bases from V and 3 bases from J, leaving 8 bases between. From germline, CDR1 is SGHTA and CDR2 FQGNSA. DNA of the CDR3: TGTGCCAGCCGGCCGGGTGGGGCCAACGTCCTGACTTTC. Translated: CASRPGGANVLTF.

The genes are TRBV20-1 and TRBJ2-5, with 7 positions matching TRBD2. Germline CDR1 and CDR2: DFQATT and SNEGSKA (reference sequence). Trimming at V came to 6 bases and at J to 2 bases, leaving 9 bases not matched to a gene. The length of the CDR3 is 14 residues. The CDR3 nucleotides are TGCAGTGCGTTTGGGGGGGACTTTCAAGAGACCCAGTACTTC. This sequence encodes CSAFGGDFQETQYF.

This CDR3 reads CASSPERLAVRDTQYF. The CDR3 DNA follows: TGTGCCAGCAGCCCCGAGAGGTTAGCGGTAAGGGATACGCAGTATTTT. The chain employs TRBV7-9 and TRBJ2-3; D might be TRBD2 (6 bases). The V gene lost 5 bases and the J gene lost 6 bases, with 21 bases spanning the gap. Germline V gene sequence: CDR1 SEHNR, CDR2 FQNEAQ (reference sequence). The CDR3 is 16 amino acids.

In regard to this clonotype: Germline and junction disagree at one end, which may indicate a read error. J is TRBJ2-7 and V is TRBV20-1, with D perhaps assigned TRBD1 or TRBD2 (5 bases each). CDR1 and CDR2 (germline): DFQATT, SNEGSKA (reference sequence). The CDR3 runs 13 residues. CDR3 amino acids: CSAAEGRLDERYF. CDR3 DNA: TGCAGTGCAGCCGAGGGACGTTTAGACGAGCGGTACTTC.

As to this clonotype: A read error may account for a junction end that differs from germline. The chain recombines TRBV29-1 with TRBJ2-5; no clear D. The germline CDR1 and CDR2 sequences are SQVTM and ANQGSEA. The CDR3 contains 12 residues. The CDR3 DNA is TGCGGCGTTGAACCAATTGGAGAGACCCAGTACTTC. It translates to CGVEPIGETQYF.

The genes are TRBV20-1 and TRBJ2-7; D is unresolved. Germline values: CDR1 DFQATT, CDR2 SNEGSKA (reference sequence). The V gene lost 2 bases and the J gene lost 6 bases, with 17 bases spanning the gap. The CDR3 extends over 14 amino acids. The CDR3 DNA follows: TGCAGTGCTAGACCGGCCTCAACTCCCCTCGAGCAGTACTTC. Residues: CSARPASTPLEQYF.

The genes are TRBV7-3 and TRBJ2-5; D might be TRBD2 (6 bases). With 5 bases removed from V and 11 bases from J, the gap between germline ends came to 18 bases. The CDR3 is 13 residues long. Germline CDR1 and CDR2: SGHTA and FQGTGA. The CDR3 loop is CASSAEEGLQQYF. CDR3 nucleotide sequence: TGTGCCAGCAGCGCAGAGGAGGGACTCCAACAGTACTTC. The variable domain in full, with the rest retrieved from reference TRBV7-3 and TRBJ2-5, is GAGVSQTPSNKVTEKGKYVELRCDPISGHTALYWYRQSLGQGPEFLIYFQGTGAADDSGLPNDRFFAVRPEGSVSTLKIQRTERGDSAVYLCASSAEEGLQQYFGPGTRLLVL.

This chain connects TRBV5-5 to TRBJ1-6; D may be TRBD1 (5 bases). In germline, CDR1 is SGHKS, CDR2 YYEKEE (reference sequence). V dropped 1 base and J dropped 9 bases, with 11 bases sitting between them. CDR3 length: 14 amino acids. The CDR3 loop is CASSLNHGASPLHF. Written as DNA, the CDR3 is TGTGCCAGCAGCTTGAACCATGGGGCTTCACCCCTCCACTTT.

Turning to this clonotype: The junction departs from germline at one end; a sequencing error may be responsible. CDR3 loop: CASSQDLRAVNSPLRF. The DNA of the CDR3 is TGCGCCAGCAGCCAAGATCTGAGGGCAGTTAATTCACCCCTCCGCTTT. The rearrangement uses TRBV4-3 and TRBJ1-6; D is uncertain. Germline CDR1 LGHNA, CDR2 YSLEER. The CDR3 runs 16 residues.

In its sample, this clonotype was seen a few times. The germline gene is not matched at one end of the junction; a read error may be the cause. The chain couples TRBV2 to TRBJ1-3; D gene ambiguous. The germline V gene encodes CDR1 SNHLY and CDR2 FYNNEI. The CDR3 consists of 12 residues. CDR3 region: CASSFSGNTVYF. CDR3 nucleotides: TGTGCCAGCTCATTCTCTGGAAACACCGTATATTTT.

The CDR3 coding sequence is TGTGCCAGCAGCTCGCGACTAGCGGGGGCCACACGAGAGACCCAGTACTTC. Amino acids: CASSSRLAGATRETQYF. The chain carries TRBV11-2 and TRBJ2-5; 12 positions agree with TRBD2. CDR3 length equals 17 residues. Unmatched junction bases numbered 10, after V lost 4 bases and J lost 4 bases. From germline, CDR1 is SGHAT and CDR2 FQNNGV.

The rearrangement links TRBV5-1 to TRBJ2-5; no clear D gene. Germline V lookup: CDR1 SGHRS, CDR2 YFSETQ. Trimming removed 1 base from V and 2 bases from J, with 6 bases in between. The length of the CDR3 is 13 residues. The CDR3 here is CASSLFLQETQYF. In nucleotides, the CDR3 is TGCGCCAGCAGCTTGTTCCTTCAAGAGACCCAGTACTTC. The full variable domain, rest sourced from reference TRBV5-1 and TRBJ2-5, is KAGVTQTPRYLIKTRGQQVTLSCSPISGHRSVSWYQQTPGQGLQFLFEYFSETQRNKGNFPGRFSGRQFSNSRSEMNVSTLELGDSALYLCASSLFLQETQYFGPGTRLLVL.

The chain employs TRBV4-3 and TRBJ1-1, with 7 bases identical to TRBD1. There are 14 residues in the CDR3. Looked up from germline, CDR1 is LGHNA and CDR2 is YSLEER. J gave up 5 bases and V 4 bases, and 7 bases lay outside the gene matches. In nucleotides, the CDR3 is TGCGCCAGCAGCCGTGGAGGGACAGTAACTGAAGCTTTCTTT. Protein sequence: CASSRGGTVTEAFF.

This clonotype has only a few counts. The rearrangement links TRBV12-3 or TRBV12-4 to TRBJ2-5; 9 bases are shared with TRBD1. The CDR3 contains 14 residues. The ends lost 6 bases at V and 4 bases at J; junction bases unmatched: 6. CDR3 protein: CASSRQGVGETQYF. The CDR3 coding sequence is TGTGCCAGCAGCAGACAGGGGGTAGGAGAGACCCAGTACTTC.

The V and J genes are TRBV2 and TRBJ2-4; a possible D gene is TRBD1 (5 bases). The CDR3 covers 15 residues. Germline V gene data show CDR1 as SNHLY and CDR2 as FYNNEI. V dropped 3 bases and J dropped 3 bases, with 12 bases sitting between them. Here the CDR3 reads CASSEGQANKNIQYF. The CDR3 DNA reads TGTGCCAGCAGTGAGGGGCAGGCTAACAAAAACATTCAGTACTTC.

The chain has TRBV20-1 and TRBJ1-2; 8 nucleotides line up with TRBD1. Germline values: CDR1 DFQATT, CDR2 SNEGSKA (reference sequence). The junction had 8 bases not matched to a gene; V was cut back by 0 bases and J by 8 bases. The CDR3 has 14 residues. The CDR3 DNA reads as TGCAGTGCTAGAGATGGACAGGGATTGGGCGGCTACACCTTC. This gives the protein CSARDGQGLGGYTF.

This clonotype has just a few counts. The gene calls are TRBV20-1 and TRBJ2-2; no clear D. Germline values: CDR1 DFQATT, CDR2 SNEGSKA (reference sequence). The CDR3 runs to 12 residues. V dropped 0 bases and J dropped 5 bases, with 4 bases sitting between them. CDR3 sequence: CSARDYTGELFF. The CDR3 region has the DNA TGCAGTGCTAGAGACTATACCGGGGAGCTGTTTTTT.

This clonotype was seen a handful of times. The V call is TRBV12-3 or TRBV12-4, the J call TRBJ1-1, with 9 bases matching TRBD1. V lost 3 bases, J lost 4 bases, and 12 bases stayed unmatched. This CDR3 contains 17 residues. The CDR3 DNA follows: TGTGCCAGCAGTTTCGTAGAAACAGGGGGCCTACTCACTGAAGCTTTCTTT. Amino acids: CASSFVETGGLLTEAFF.

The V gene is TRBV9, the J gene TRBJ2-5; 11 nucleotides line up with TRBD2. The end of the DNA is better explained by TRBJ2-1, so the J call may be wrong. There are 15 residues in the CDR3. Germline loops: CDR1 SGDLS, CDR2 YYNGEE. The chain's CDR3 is CASSGLAGGQNEQFF. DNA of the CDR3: TGTGCCAGCAGCGGTTTAGCGGGGGGGCAAAATGAGCAGTTCTTC.

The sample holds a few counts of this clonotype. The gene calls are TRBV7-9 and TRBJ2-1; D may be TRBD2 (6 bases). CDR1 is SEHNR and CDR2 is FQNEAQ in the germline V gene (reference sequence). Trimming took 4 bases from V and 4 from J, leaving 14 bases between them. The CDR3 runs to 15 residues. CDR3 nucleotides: TGTGCCAGCAGCTCCCGGGACTTAGATTACAATGAGCAGTTCTTC. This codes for CASSSRDLDYNEQFF.

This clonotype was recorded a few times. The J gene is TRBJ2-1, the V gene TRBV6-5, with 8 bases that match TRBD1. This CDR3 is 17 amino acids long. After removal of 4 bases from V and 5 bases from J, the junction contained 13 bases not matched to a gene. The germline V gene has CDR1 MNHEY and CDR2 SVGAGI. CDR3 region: CASSSDRESYYDNEQFF. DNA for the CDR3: TGTGCCAGCAGTTCGGACAGGGAGAGTTATTACGACAATGAGCAGTTCTTC.

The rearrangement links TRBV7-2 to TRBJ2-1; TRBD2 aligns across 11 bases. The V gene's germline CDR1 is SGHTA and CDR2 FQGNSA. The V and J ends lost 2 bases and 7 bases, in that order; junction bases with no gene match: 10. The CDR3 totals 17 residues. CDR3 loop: CASSLRGLAGGGNEQFF. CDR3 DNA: TGTGCCAGCAGCTTACGGGGGCTAGCGGGGGGTGGGAATGAGCAGTTCTTC.

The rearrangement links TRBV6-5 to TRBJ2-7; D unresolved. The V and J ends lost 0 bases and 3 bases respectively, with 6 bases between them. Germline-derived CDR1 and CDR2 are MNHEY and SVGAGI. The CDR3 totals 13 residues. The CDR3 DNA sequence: TGTGCCAGCAGTTACTCCCTCGGCTACGAGCAGTACTTC. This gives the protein CASSYSLGYEQYF.

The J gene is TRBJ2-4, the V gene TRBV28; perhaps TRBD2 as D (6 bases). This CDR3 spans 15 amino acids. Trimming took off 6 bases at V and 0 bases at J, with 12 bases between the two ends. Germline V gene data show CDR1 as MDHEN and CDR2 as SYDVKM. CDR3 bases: TGTGCCAGCAGGGATGGGGGACTAGCCAAAAACATTCAGTACTTC. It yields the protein CASRDGGLAKNIQYF.

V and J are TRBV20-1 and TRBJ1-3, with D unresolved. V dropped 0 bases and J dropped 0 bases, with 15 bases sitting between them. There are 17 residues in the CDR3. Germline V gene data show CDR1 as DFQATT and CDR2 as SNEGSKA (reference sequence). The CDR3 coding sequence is TGCAGTGCTAGAGATCTGGCAGGACGAGACTCTGGAAACACCATATATTTT. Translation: CSARDLAGRDSGNTIYF.

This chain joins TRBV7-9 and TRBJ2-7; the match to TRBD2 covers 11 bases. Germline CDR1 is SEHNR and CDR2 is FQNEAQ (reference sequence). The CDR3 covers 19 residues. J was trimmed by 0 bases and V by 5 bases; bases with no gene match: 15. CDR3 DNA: TGTGCCAGCAGCACCAAGGCTAGCGGGGGGCGACTAATCTCCTACGAGCAGTACTTC. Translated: CASSTKASGGRLISYEQYF.

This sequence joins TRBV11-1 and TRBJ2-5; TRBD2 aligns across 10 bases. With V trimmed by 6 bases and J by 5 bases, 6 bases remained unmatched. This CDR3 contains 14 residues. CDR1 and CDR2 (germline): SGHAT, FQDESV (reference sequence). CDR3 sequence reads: CASRKRGGLETQYF. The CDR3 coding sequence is TGTGCCAGCAGAAAGCGGGGGGGCCTGGAGACCCAGTACTTC.

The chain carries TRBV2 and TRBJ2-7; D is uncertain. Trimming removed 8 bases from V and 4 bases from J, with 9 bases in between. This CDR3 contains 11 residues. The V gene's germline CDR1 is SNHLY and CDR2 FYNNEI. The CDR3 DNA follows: TGTGCCAGCTACCAAATTTACGAGCAGTACTTC. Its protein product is CASYQIYEQYF.

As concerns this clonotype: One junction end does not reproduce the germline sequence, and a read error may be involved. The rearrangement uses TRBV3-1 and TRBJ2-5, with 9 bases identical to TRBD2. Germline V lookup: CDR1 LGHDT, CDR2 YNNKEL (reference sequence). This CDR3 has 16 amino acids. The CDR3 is CASSQVGGLAQETQYF. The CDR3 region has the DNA TGCGCCAGCAGCCAAGTGGGGGGACTAGCCCAAGAGACCCAGTACTTC.